The T cell receptor beta chain described here comes from a study of blood T cell repertoires in COVID-19. For the study at large: PBMCs, B-cell-depleted T cells, or T cells provided the cDNA or gDNA that made up the material.

The data were produced by immunoSEQ multiplex PCR, yet TCRdb's version contains in-frame clones alone and is incomplete. The data contain 130,000 to 150,000 clones, about four fifths of them singletons. This CDR3 spans 13 amino acids. Germline loops: CDR1 SGDLS, CDR2 YYNGEE. Germline trimming cut 0 bases from V and 6 bases from J; bases unmatched to any gene: 0. This chain links TRBV9 with TRBJ1-2, with TRBD1 identical over 9 bases. Sequenced input: peripheral blood. The source is a human donor in a cohort sampled during active COVID-19. Here the CDR3 DNA reads TGTGCCAGCAGCGTAGGACAGGGGGATGGCTACACCTTC. It translates to CASSVGQGDGYTF.